This entry lists 28 T cell receptor beta chains sequenced from one sample in a study of T cells after yellow fever vaccination. TCRdb reprocessed the 5' RACE reads with MiXCR, giving one entry per CDR3 protein. Of more than 95,000 distinct CDR3 sequences listed, 7.4% are singletons. Sequenced material: CD4+ T cells sorted from PBMCs, taken around 10 days after the first yellow fever vaccination. These receptors were collected from a young man who received the YFV17D yellow fever vaccine.

This rearrangement joins TRBV12-3 or TRBV12-4 to TRBJ1-1; 8 bases are shared with TRBD1. The ends lost 8 bases at V and 1 base at J; junction bases unmatched: 12. This CDR3 has 16 amino acids. CDR3 sequence: CASSHGQGAGNTEAFF. In nucleotides, the CDR3 is TGTGCCAGCTCCCACGGACAGGGTGCTGGGAACACTGAAGCTTTCTTT.

Ten or more counts support this clonotype. The chain recombines TRBV7-3 with TRBJ2-1; 12 bases are a match to TRBD2. The CDR3 runs to 17 residues. Germline-derived CDR1 and CDR2 are SGHTA and FQGTGA. With 1 base clipped from V and 10 bases from J, the junction kept 11 bases outside the gene matches. As DNA, the CDR3 is TGTGCCAGCAGCTTAATGTCTTTGGCACTAGCGGGGGGCGAGCAGTTCTTC. Its translation is CASSLMSLALAGGEQFF.

This clonotype was found many times. The rearrangement uses TRBV14 and TRBJ2-3; D remains ambiguous. Germline-derived CDR1 and CDR2 are SGHDN and FVKESK. The CDR3 runs to 16 residues. Between the trimmed V and J ends, which lost 0 bases and 5 bases, there was a span of 15 bases. The chain's CDR3 is CASSQETRTLGDTQYF. In DNA form, the CDR3 reads TGTGCCAGCAGCCAAGAGACACGGACCCTCGGAGATACGCAGTATTTT.

At least ten counts were recorded for this clonotype. This rearrangement joins TRBV10-3 to TRBJ2-3, with no clear D. The CDR3 covers 11 residues. Trimming took 4 bases from V and 6 from J, leaving 5 bases between them. The V gene's germline CDR1 is ENHRY and CDR2 SYGVKD. The CDR3 here is CAISGEDTQYF. The CDR3 DNA follows: TGTGCCATCAGTGGAGAGGATACGCAGTATTTT.

This clonotype has a count of ten or more. The V call is TRBV20-1, the J call TRBJ2-7; D may be TRBD2 (7 bases). Trimming took 6 bases from V and 2 from J, leaving 20 bases between them. Germline CDR1 DFQATT, CDR2 SNEGSKA (reference sequence). This CDR3 region has 15 residues. CDR3 loop: CSAGGGQVQTYEQYF. In DNA, the CDR3 is TGCAGTGCGGGGGGGGGCCAGGTTCAGACCTACGAGCAGTACTTC.

This clonotype was observed many times. This rearrangement joins TRBV25-1 to TRBJ2-1; D perhaps matches TRBD2 (6 bases). Trimming took 1 base from V and 3 from J, leaving 10 bases between them. This CDR3 has 15 residues. Germline lookup yields CDR1 MGHDK and CDR2 SYGVNS. CDR3 bases: TGTGCCAGCAGTGAATTTCGCGGGGACTACAATGAGCAGTTCTTC. This gives the protein CASSEFRGDYNEQFF.

This clonotype has ten or more counts. This chain connects TRBV27 to TRBJ1-1; tentative D call: TRBD1 (6 bases). Germline CDR1 reads MNHEY; CDR2 reads SMNVEV (reference sequence). Deletions cut 2 bases from V and 6 bases from J, with 16 bases between. This CDR3 has 15 residues. CDR3: CASSLDTGRIAEAFF. CDR3 sequence (DNA): TGTGCCAGCAGTTTAGACACAGGGAGAATAGCTGAAGCTTTCTTT.

This clonotype was seen more than once but under ten times. The chain's CDR3 is CASMRSGGNTGELFF. CDR3 coding DNA: TGTGCCAGTATGAGGAGCGGGGGGAACACCGGGGAGCTGTTTTTT. This chain connects TRBV19 to TRBJ2-2; 8 bases are a match to TRBD2. Germline CDR1 is LNHDA and CDR2 is SQIVND (reference sequence). This CDR3 spans 15 amino acids. Trimming removed 7 bases from V and 1 base from J; junction bases left unmatched: 5.

V and J are TRBV5-6 and TRBJ1-2; TRBD1 matches at 10 bases. In germline, CDR1 is SGHDT, CDR2 YYEEEE. J gave up 0 bases and V 8 bases, and 7 bases lay outside the gene matches. This CDR3 spans 15 amino acids. CDR3: CARSPGTGANYGYTF. The CDR3 nucleotides read TGTGCCAGGAGCCCCGGGACAGGGGCTAACTATGGCTACACCTTC.

This clonotype was seen ten or more times. The chain carries TRBV18 and TRBJ2-7, with D hard to call. The V and J ends lost 0 bases and 0 bases respectively, with 6 bases between them. Germline V CDR1 and CDR2: KGHSH, LQKENI. The length of the CDR3 is 14 residues. CDR3 loop: CASSPPYTSYEQYF. The CDR3 DNA reads TGTGCCAGCTCACCACCTTACACCTCCTACGAGCAGTACTTC.

Comment on this clonotype: Given a much more abundant clone one base away, this may be a read error. V usage is TRBV6-1 and J usage is TRBJ2-5; TRBD1 is a possible D gene (6 bases). CDR3 length: 13 residues. Germline CDR1 MNHNS, CDR2 SASEGT. CDR3 coding DNA: TGTGACAGCAGCAAACAGGGACGAGAGACCCAGTACTTC. It yields the protein CDSSKQGRETQYF.

The table lists this clonotype with many counts. This chain links TRBV15 with TRBJ1-5, with D possibly TRBD1 on 6 matching bases. The CDR3 is 14 amino acids. Looked up from germline, CDR1 is LNHNV and CDR2 is YYDKDF (reference sequence). V gave up 1 base and J gave up 6 bases, with 10 bases separating them. The CDR3 protein is CATSRGTELQPQHF. For the CDR3, the DNA is TGTGCCACCAGCAGAGGGACAGAACTTCAGCCCCAGCATTTT.

Ten or more counts support this clonotype. The V call is TRBV15, the J call TRBJ1-4; D unresolved. V was pared by 3 bases and J by 4 bases, with 6 bases between. From germline, CDR1 is LNHNV and CDR2 YYDKDF (reference sequence). The CDR3 covers 13 residues. Here the CDR3 DNA reads TGTGCCACCAGCAGCAGGAATAATGAAAAACTGTTTTTT. Its protein product is CATSSRNNEKLFF.

This clonotype was seen a handful of times. The chain joins TRBV12-3 or TRBV12-4 to TRBJ2-1; either TRBD1 or TRBD2 may fit D (7 bases each). The CDR3 is made up of 14 amino acids. The germline V and J ends were trimmed by 3 bases and 10 bases, with 16 bases remaining between them. The CDR3 reads CASSLQGGVGEQFF. As DNA, the CDR3 is TGTGCCAGCAGTTTGCAGGGGGGGGTTGGCGAGCAGTTCTTC.

This clonotype appeared many times. The chain links TRBV3-1 to TRBJ2-1; unclear D gene. Germline CDR1 is LGHDT and CDR2 is YNNKEL (reference sequence). The CDR3 spans 15 residues. With 0 bases removed from V and 4 bases from J, the gap between germline ends came to 10 bases. CDR3 sequence: CASSQDPVAYNEQFF. The CDR3 coding sequence is TGTGCCAGCAGCCAAGATCCGGTGGCGTACAATGAGCAGTTCTTC.

Remarks on this clonotype: Just one base apart from a much larger clone, this may be a read error. The chain recombines TRBV7-9 with TRBJ1-6, with D tentatively TRBD1 (5 bases). There are 15 residues in the CDR3. The germline gives CDR1 SEHNR, CDR2 FQNEAQ (reference sequence). With 5 bases removed from V and 4 bases from J, the gap between germline ends came to 12 bases. CDR3 nucleotide sequence: TGTGCCAGCAGCCCCGGGGGGGGTTATAATTCACCCCTCCACTTT. It codes for CASSPGGGYNSPLHF.

This clonotype came up many times. The chain combines TRBV20-1 with TRBJ2-3, with D unresolved. The V gene lost 2 bases and the J gene lost 1 base, with 10 bases spanning the gap. Germline assignment: CDR1 DFQATT and CDR2 SNEGSKA (reference sequence). The CDR3 is made up of 14 amino acids. CDR3 sequence: CSARYTHRTDTQYF. In nucleotides, the CDR3 is TGCAGTGCTAGATACACTCATCGCACAGATACGCAGTATTTT.

There are many counts of this clonotype. J is TRBJ1-1 and V is TRBV6-5; D unresolved. Germline V gene sequence: CDR1 MNHEY, CDR2 SVGAGI. The CDR3 has 14 amino acids. V was pared by 8 bases and J by 1 base, with 14 bases between. CDR3 nucleotides: TGTGCCAGCCTAAACAAGGGATGGAACACTGAAGCTTTCTTT. Translation gives CASLNKGWNTEAFF.

This clonotype was observed many times. The chain is built from TRBV5-4 and TRBJ2-3; 9 bases align to TRBD2. CDR3 length equals 16 residues. Germline CDR1 reads SGHNT; CDR2 reads YYREEE (reference sequence). Trimming at V came to 4 bases and at J to 0 bases, leaving 6 bases not matched to a gene. CDR3 sequence: CASSVRLAVSTDTQYF. CDR3 sequence (DNA): TGTGCCAGCAGCGTCCGACTAGCGGTTAGCACAGATACGCAGTATTTT.

By share, this clonotype ranks as medium-sized. This chain connects TRBV5-1 to TRBJ2-7; tentatively, D is TRBD1 or TRBD2 (5 bases each). V was clipped by 0 bases and J by 2 bases, with 12 bases between them. The CDR3 extends over 15 amino acids. Germline V gene sequence: CDR1 SGHRS, CDR2 YFSETQ. The DNA for the CDR3 is TGCGCCAGCAGCTTGGACGGGACCCCCACCTACGAGCAGTACGTC. It encodes CASSLDGTPTYEQYV.

The sample holds many counts of this clonotype. The CDR3 loop reads CASSQEGSSTDTQYF. CDR3 nucleotides: TGCGCCAGCAGCCAAGAGGGCTCTAGCACAGATACGCAGTATTTT. J is TRBJ2-3 and V is TRBV4-3; D ambiguous. The CDR3 is 15 amino acids. CDR1 and CDR2 (germline): LGHNA, YSLEER. V dropped 0 bases and J dropped 0 bases, with 7 bases sitting between them.

V gene TRBV27 combines with J gene TRBJ2-2; 10 nucleotides align to TRBD2. V dropped 10 bases and J dropped 5; count of bases not matched to a gene: 10. Germline CDR1 and CDR2: MNHEY and SMNVEV (reference sequence). There are 15 residues in the CDR3. CDR3 sequence: CATLKLAGRTGELFF. CDR3 bases: TGTGCCACCTTGAAACTAGCGGGGCGAACCGGGGAGCTGTTTTTT.

This clonotype has a count of ten or more. The rearrangement joins TRBV2 to TRBJ1-1, with unresolved D. V lost 5 bases and J 4 bases, leaving 11 bases between the germline ends. The CDR3 has 13 residues. Per the germline V gene, CDR1 is SNHLY and CDR2 is FYNNEI. The CDR3 bases are TGTGCCAGCAGTAGCGAGCGGGCCACTGAAGCTTTCTTT. Translation gives CASSSERATEAFF.

This clonotype occurred many times. V is TRBV20-1 and J is TRBJ1-2, with 7 bases fitting TRBD1. Germline CDR1 and CDR2: DFQATT and SNEGSKA (reference sequence). CDR3 size: 14 residues. Trimming took 0 bases from V and 8 from J; bases not matched to a gene: 9. CDR3 protein: CSARDGQVLGGYTF. CDR3 in DNA: TGCAGTGCTAGAGATGGACAGGTGCTCGGCGGCTACACCTTC.

This clonotype was recorded many times. The CDR3 loop is CASRLQTGYTEAFF. In nucleotides, the CDR3 is TGCGCCAGCAGGCTTCAAACAGGCTACACTGAAGCTTTCTTT. The V and J genes are TRBV5-1 and TRBJ1-1, with D possibly being TRBD1 (5 bases). The CDR3 is made up of 14 amino acids. Germline V gene sequence: CDR1 SGHRS, CDR2 YFSETQ. V lost 5 bases and J 3 bases, leaving 14 bases between the germline ends.

This clonotype was observed at least ten times. One end of the junction varies from germline; a read error may be responsible. V and J are TRBV4-2 and TRBJ2-3; no reliable D call. Germline V gives CDR1 LGHNA, CDR2 YNFKEQ. The CDR3 extends over 14 amino acids. The CDR3 here is CASNQVSDTDTQYF. The CDR3 coding sequence is TGTGCCAGCAACCAAGTCAGCGACACAGATACGCAGTATTTT.

This clonotype was seen more than once but under ten times. V and J are TRBV14 and TRBJ2-5; 13 nucleotides agree with TRBD2. Germline V gives CDR1 SGHDN, CDR2 FVKESK. The CDR3 consists of 18 residues. Trimming at V came to 3 bases and at J to 5 bases, leaving 12 bases not matched to a gene. CDR3 sequence reads: CASSQRTSGGATGETQYF. CDR3 DNA sequence: TGTGCCAGCAGCCAGCGGACTAGCGGGGGAGCCACGGGTGAGACCCAGTACTTC.

The chain employs TRBV20-1 and TRBJ2-1, with D tentatively TRBD2 (5 bases). This CDR3 region has 13 residues. Per germline, CDR1 DFQATT and CDR2 SNEGSKA (reference sequence). Trimming took off 6 bases at V and 6 bases at J, with 15 bases between the two ends. The CDR3 coding sequence is TGCAGTGCCGCTCTTTGGGCGGGCAATGAGCAGTTCTTC. Translating it yields CSAALWAGNEQFF.